This TCR beta chain is drawn from a study of CD8 T cells in ankylosing spondylitis. The CDR3 totals 14 residues. The germline CDR1 and CDR2 sequences are DFQATT and SNEGSKA (reference sequence). V was shortened by 5 bases and J by 1 base, with 14 bases between the two germline ends. The study, taken as a whole, reports: Reactive arthritis synovial fluid and blood previously showed some of these motif variants.

TCRdb analysed the 5' RACE reads with MiXCR anew, one entry per CDR3 protein. Of 250,000 or so distinct CDR3 sequences in the sample, around 25% were seen once. A remark on this clonotype: Antigen: not known.

The sequence derives from a male donor with ankylosing spondylitis or in good health (not recorded which). The gene calls are TRBV20-1 and TRBJ2-5; D ambiguous. Sequenced material: blood, either unsorted or a sorted T cell fraction (not recorded which). CDR3 sequence (DNA): TGCAGTGCTGAACTCTTGGGAATCCAAGAGACCCAGTACTTC. Protein sequence: CSAELLGIQETQYF.